These 10 T cell receptor beta chains were sequenced from one sample in a study of blood T cell repertoires in COVID-19. The data were produced by immunoSEQ multiplex PCR, yet TCRdb's version contains in-frame clones alone and is incomplete. The sample shows fewer than 300,000 clones, approximately 77% of them seen only once. Sequencing was performed on peripheral blood. These receptors all stem from a woman between 18 and 29 years old with acute or convalescent COVID-19.

The chain links TRBV19 to TRBJ1-2; the match to TRBD1 covers 7 bases. This CDR3 region has 14 residues. Germline CDR1 LNHDA, CDR2 SQIVND (reference sequence). Losses at the gene ends were 1 base for V and 3 bases for J; bases not matched to a gene: 2. The CDR3 protein is CASSIGTGYYGYTF. CDR3 sequence (DNA): TGTGCCAGTAGTATAGGGACAGGTTACTATGGCTACACCTTC. The full variable domain, completed using reference TRBV19 and TRBJ1-2, is DGGITQSPKYLFRKEGQNVTLSCEQNLNHDAMYWYRQDPGQGLRLIYYSQIVNDFQKGDIAEGYSVSREKKESFPLTVTSAQKNPTAFYLCASSIGTGYYGYTFGSGTRLTVV.

This clone was seen at least ten times. The rearrangement joins TRBV7-9 to TRBJ1-5; no reliable D call. Trimming removed 5 bases from V and 0 bases from J, with 14 bases in between. In germline, CDR1 is SEHNR, CDR2 FQNEAQ (reference sequence). This CDR3 comprises 16 residues. The CDR3 loop is CASSPERGFSNQPQHF. In DNA, the CDR3 is TGTGCCAGCAGCCCCGAACGAGGATTTAGCAATCAGCCCCAGCATTTT.

The V and J genes are TRBV4-3 and TRBJ2-1, with TRBD2 matching 8 bases. This CDR3 spans 13 amino acids. The J segment lost 9 bases and the V segment lost 3 bases, leaving 4 bases of the junction unmatched. CDR1 LGHNA and CDR2 YSLEER come from the germline V gene. The CDR3 sequence: CASSQAGGGEQFF. CDR3 sequence (DNA): TGCGCCAGCAGCCAGGCGGGGGGCGGTGAGCAGTTCTTC.

V gene TRBV4-3 combines with J gene TRBJ1-4; TRBD1 might be the D (5 bases). The germline V gene has CDR1 LGHNA and CDR2 YSLEER. There are 16 residues in the CDR3. V was trimmed by 0 bases and J by 7 bases, leaving 15 bases between them. CDR3 sequence: CASSQESRVLAEKLFF. The CDR3 DNA follows: TGCGCCAGCAGCCAAGAATCCAGGGTTTTGGCTGAAAAACTGTTTTTT.

This clone was counted a few times. The chain joins TRBV7-9 to TRBJ2-6; D remains ambiguous. CDR1 is SEHNR, CDR2 FQNEAQ, per germline (reference sequence). The CDR3 contains 19 residues. Trimming took off 4 bases at V and 2 bases at J, with 21 bases between the two ends. The CDR3 region has the DNA TGTGCCAGCAGCTCCCGTGAGACAAGGATGGCGCCTGGGGCCAACGTCCTGACTTTC. Its translation is CASSSRETRMAPGANVLTF.

The chain combines TRBV4-2 with TRBJ1-6; no clear D. The V end was cut by 5 bases, the J end by 7 bases, with 15 bases between. Per germline, CDR1 LGHNA and CDR2 YNFKEQ. This CDR3 has 15 amino acids. The CDR3, as DNA: TGTGCCAGCAGCAACCCGGCGCTGGAGAATTCACCCCTCCACTTT. Its translation: CASSNPALENSPLHF.

The rearrangement links TRBV10-1 to TRBJ1-6; D call uncertain. CDR3 length equals 13 residues. The germline gives CDR1 WNHNN, CDR2 SYGVQD (reference sequence). Trimming shortened V by 2 bases and J by 6 bases, and 5 bases separated the two germline ends. Here the CDR3 reads CASSETVNSPLHF. The CDR3 DNA follows: TGCGCCAGCAGTGAGACTGTTAATTCACCCCTCCACTTT.

The chain joins TRBV28 to TRBJ2-7; D is perhaps TRBD1 (6 bases). The CDR3 totals 12 residues. The germline V gene encodes CDR1 MDHEN and CDR2 SYDVKM. The ends were cut back, 11 bases at V and 0 bases at J, with 11 bases in the middle. CDR3 loop: CASRTASYEQYF. CDR3 DNA sequence: TGTGCCTCACGGACAGCCTCCTACGAGCAGTACTTC. Looking up the rest from reference TRBV28 and TRBJ2-7 gives the full variable domain: DVKVTQSSRYLVKRTGEKVFLECVQDMDHENMFWYRQDPGLGLRLIYFSYDVKMKEKGDIPEGYSVSREKKERFSLILESASTNQTSMYLCASRTASYEQYFGPGTRLTVT.

The rearrangement joins TRBV7-2 to TRBJ2-7; tentative D call: TRBD1 (5 bases). Per germline, CDR1 SGHTA and CDR2 FQGNSA. V gave up 1 base and J gave up 7 bases, with 14 bases separating them. The CDR3 sequence is 14 residues long. The CDR3 DNA reads as TGTGCCAGCAGCTTAGTAGTTCCAGGGTCGGAGCAGTACTTC. This codes for CASSLVVPGSEQYF.

In the case of this clone: At one end the junction does not follow the germline gene, possibly because of a read error. The V gene is TRBV29-1, the J gene TRBJ2-1; 10 positions agree with TRBD2. The CDR3 contains 15 residues. Germline V lookup: CDR1 SQVTM, CDR2 ANQGSEA. CDR3 sequence reads: CSVEGLAENYNEQFF. The CDR3 nucleotides are TGCAGCGTGGAAGGACTAGCGGAGAACTACAATGAGCAGTTCTTC.